This entry lists 15 T cell receptor beta chains sequenced from one sample in a study of CD8+ T cells in alopecia areata (dated by TCRdb to about 2018). Reading the label with the study, this specimen's treatment or condition is: oral pan-JAK inhibitor, 5-10 mg twice daily. Libraries were constructed by the immunoSEQ multiplex PCR assay. RNA was extracted from all samples and reverse transcribed into cDNA, which served as template for TCR sequencing. The clones in this table, taken by TCRdb from immuneACCESS, are in-frame only. Not every clone is retained; where verified, under half of the shortfall comes from an unresolved V gene, and the cause of the rest is unknown. The sample table records roughly 200,000 clones; under 40% of these occur just once. The leading ten clones occupy almost 0.5% of the sample. The source was CD4+ T cells sorted from blood, collected between weeks 30 and 35, from a patient treated with tofacitinib. The receptors here all came from a human donor with alopecia areata.

The genes are TRBV5-1 and TRBJ2-2, with 7 bases matching TRBD1. Germline loops: CDR1 SGHRS, CDR2 YFSETQ. The length of the CDR3 is 16 residues. The J segment lost 0 bases and the V segment lost 3 bases, leaving 5 bases of the junction unmatched. CDR3 sequence reads: CASSWGQTSNTGELFF. In DNA form, the CDR3 reads TGCGCCAGCAGCTGGGGACAGACCTCGAACACCGGGGAGCTGTTTTTT.

The chain joins TRBV5-1 to TRBJ2-1; D gene unclear. V shed 4 bases and J shed 6 bases, with 8 bases lying between them. The CDR3 is made up of 12 amino acids. Germline V CDR1 and CDR2: SGHRS, YFSETQ. In DNA form, the CDR3 reads TGCGCCAGCAGCCCAGTGGTCAATGAGCAGTTCTTC. This gives the protein CASSPVVNEQFF.

This rearrangement joins TRBV6-5 to TRBJ1-1, with 7 bases aligning to TRBD1. Germline CDR1 and CDR2: MNHEY and SVGAGI. The CDR3 spans 14 residues. Trimming took 6 bases from V and 2 from J; bases not matched to a gene: 6. The CDR3 DNA sequence: TGTGCCAGCAGGCATCAGGGGGACAACACTGAAGCTTTCTTT. Translation gives CASRHQGDNTEAFF.

The rearrangement uses TRBV6-5 and TRBJ2-7; 7 bases line up with TRBD1. Germline values: CDR1 MNHEY, CDR2 SVGAGI. The V segment lost 11 bases and the J segment 2 bases; nucleotides outside the gene matches: 6. The CDR3 loop spans 12 amino acids. CDR3 region: CAGRDSTYEQYF. CDR3 nucleotide sequence: TGTGCCGGCCGGGACAGCACCTACGAGCAGTACTTC.

The table lists this clone with a few counts. J is TRBJ2-7 and V is TRBV19, with TRBD1 identical over 10 bases. The CDR3 totals 15 residues. Germline CDR1 reads LNHDA; CDR2 reads SQIVND (reference sequence). V dropped 6 bases and J dropped 3; count of bases not matched to a gene: 8. The CDR3 spells CASSPRDRGIYEQYF. The CDR3 region has the DNA TGTGCCAGTAGCCCCCGGGACAGGGGCATCTACGAGCAGTACTTC.

The chain couples TRBV5-1 to TRBJ2-5; D gene uncertain. The germline CDR1 and CDR2 sequences are SGHRS and YFSETQ. The CDR3 is 12 amino acids. Trimming took off 5 bases at V and 2 bases at J, with 7 bases between the two ends. The CDR3 loop is CASSIQQETQYF. The CDR3 nucleotides are TGCGCCAGCAGTATACAGCAAGAGACCCAGTACTTC.

The rearrangement uses TRBV28 and TRBJ1-2; tentatively, D is TRBD1 (5 bases). CDR1 is MDHEN and CDR2 is SYDVKM in the germline V gene. V was shortened by 9 bases and J by 8 bases, with 22 bases between the two germline ends. The CDR3 has 14 amino acids. CDR3 amino acids: CASLDSLGPAGYTF. DNA for the CDR3: TGTGCCAGTTTGGACTCGCTGGGACCCGCGGGCTACACCTTC.

The chain links TRBV2 to TRBJ2-1, with 11 bases fitting TRBD2. Germline CDR1 SNHLY, CDR2 FYNNEI. The CDR3 has 14 amino acids. The ends lost 6 bases at V and 16 bases at J; junction bases unmatched: 14. DNA for the CDR3: TGTGCCAGCAGCCCACGGATCCAACTAGCGGGGGAATTCTTC. This encodes CASSPRIQLAGEFF.

The V and J genes are TRBV6-1 and TRBJ1-3, with D hard to call. This CDR3 comprises 14 residues. The V end was cut by 10 bases, the J end by 2 bases, with 15 bases between. The germline V gene has CDR1 MNHNS and CDR2 SASEGT. The CDR3, as DNA: TGTGCCACCATCATCTCACCGACTGGAAACACCATATATTTT. This gives the protein CATIISPTGNTIYF.

The chain employs TRBV7-9 and TRBJ1-2; no firm D call. With 1 base removed from V and 2 bases from J, the gap between germline ends came to 11 bases. Germline-derived CDR1 and CDR2 are SEHNR and FQNEAQ (reference sequence). The length of the CDR3 is 15 residues. The CDR3, as DNA: TGTGCCAGCAGCTTAGACGGCGTCTCAAACTATGGCTACACCTTC. It encodes CASSLDGVSNYGYTF. The full variable domain, its missing parts supplied by reference TRBV7-9 and TRBJ1-2, is DTGVSQNPRHKITKRGQNVTFRCDPISEHNRLYWYRQTLGQGPEFLTYFQNEAQLEKSRLLSDRFSAERPKGSFSTLEIQRTEQGDSAMYLCASSLDGVSNYGYTFGSGTRLTVV.

This clone was found a few times. The J gene is TRBJ2-2, the V gene TRBV7-2, with unresolved D. This CDR3 is 16 amino acids long. Germline V CDR1 and CDR2: SGHTA, FQGNSA. Trimming removed 3 bases from V and 5 bases from J, with 16 bases in between. The chain's CDR3 is CASSFQISAKTGELFF. DNA of the CDR3: TGTGCCAGCAGCTTCCAAATATCGGCTAAAACCGGGGAGCTGTTTTTT.

The chain carries TRBV5-1 and TRBJ1-6, with 7 bases that match TRBD1. CDR1 is SGHRS and CDR2 is YFSETQ in the germline V gene. The V and J ends lost 1 base and 6 bases, in that order; junction bases with no gene match: 4. The CDR3 loop spans 15 amino acids. CDR3 coding DNA: TGCGCCAGCAGCTTGACAGGGGAAGGTAATTCACCCCTCCACTTT. Translating it yields CASSLTGEGNSPLHF.

This clone has more than one count but fewer than ten. This sequence joins TRBV5-1 and TRBJ2-5; no firm D call. CDR3 length: 14 residues. Germline V gene data show CDR1 as SGHRS and CDR2 as YFSETQ. V dropped 0 bases and J dropped 0 bases, with 6 bases sitting between them. In nucleotides, the CDR3 is TGCGCCAGCAGCTTGGCCGGTTACCAAGAGACCCAGTACTTC. Encoded protein: CASSLAGYQETQYF.

This clone was observed a few times. DNA of the CDR3: TGTGCCAGCTTAAAGCGGGAGAAGACCCAGTACTTC. As protein: CASLKREKTQYF. The chain has TRBV6-1 and TRBJ2-5, with TRBD2 matching over 8 bases. The CDR3 extends over 12 amino acids. V gave up 8 bases and J gave up 6 bases; unmatched junction bases: 5. Germline V CDR1 and CDR2: MNHNS, SASEGT.

The rearrangement links TRBV2 to TRBJ2-2; D call uncertain. Trimming stripped 6 bases from V and 4 bases from J, with 15 bases between. Germline CDR1 and CDR2: SNHLY and FYNNEI. The length of the CDR3 is 15 residues. The CDR3 DNA follows: TGTGCCAGCAGCTTCGGCCCGAAATCCACCGGGGAGCTGTTTTTT. This encodes CASSFGPKSTGELFF.